This TCR beta chain was observed in a study of shared clonotypes between healthy human individuals. Both subsets, CD45RA+ naive and CD45RA-negative memory, were split from the CD4+ cells. Several immunoSEQ plates received, in even portions, the genomic DNA of each subset. The table came from immunoSEQ multiplex PCR; TCRdb's copy has only in-frame clones and leaves some out. The data show about 600,000 clones, with around 97% seen just once and about 0.057% held by the top ten. Germline V gene data show CDR1 as SEHNR and CDR2 as FQNEAQ (reference sequence). Trimming removed 7 bases from V and 9 bases from J, with 13 bases in between. The CDR3 is 12 residues long.

The sequencing sample was made of naive CD4+ T cells sorted from blood. The subset: CD45RA+ positively selected. The chain has TRBV7-9 and TRBJ2-1; D gene unclear. This receptor was taken from a woman aged 25-40 years in good health. The CDR3 DNA is TGTGCCAGCATGGACCCGGGCGGTGAGCAGTTCTTC. This codes for CASMDPGGEQFF.